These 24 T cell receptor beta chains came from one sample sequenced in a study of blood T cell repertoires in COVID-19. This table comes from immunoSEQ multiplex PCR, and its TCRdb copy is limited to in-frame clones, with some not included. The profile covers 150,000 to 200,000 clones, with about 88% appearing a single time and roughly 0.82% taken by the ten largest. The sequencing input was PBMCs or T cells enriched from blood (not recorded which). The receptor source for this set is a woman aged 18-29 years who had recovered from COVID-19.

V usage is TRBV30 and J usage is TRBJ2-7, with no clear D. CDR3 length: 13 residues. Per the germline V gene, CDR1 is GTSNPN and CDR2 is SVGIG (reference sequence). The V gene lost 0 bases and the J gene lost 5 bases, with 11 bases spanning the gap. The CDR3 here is CAWSVRSLHEQYF. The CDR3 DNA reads TGTGCCTGGAGTGTGAGGTCCCTCCACGAGCAGTACTTC.

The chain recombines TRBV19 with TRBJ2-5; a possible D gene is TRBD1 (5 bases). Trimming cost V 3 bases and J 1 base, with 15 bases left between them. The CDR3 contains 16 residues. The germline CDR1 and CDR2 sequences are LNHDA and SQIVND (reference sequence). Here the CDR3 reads CASSIRGQTLQETQYF. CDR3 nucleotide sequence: TGTGCCAGTAGTATTCGCGGACAAACCCTCCAAGAGACCCAGTACTTC. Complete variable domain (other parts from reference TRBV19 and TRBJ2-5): DGGITQSPKYLFRKEGQNVTLSCEQNLNHDAMYWYRQDPGQGLRLIYYSQIVNDFQKGDIAEGYSVSREKKESFPLTVTSAQKNPTAFYLCASSIRGQTLQETQYFGPGTRLLVL.

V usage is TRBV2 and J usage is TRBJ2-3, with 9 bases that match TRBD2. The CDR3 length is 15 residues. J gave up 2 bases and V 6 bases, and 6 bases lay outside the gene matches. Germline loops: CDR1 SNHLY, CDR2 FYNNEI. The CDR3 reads CASSHSGRPTDTQYF. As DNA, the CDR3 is TGTGCCAGCAGCCATAGCGGGAGACCCACAGATACGCAGTATTTT.

CDR3 residues: CASSWLGQGLNSPLHF. DNA of the CDR3: TGTGCCAGCAGTTGGTTGGGACAGGGTCTGAATTCACCCCTCCACTTT. The chain uses TRBV28 and TRBJ1-6; TRBD1 matches 9 bases. Looked up from germline, CDR1 is MDHEN and CDR2 is SYDVKM. This CDR3 is built from 16 residues. Losses at the gene ends were 4 bases for V and 7 bases for J; bases not matched to a gene: 8.

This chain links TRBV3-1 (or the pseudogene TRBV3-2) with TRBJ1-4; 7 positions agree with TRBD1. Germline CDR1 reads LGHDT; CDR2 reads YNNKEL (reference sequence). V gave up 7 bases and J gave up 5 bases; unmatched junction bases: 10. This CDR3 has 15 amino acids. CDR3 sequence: CASTPGGQWNEKLFF. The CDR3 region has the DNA TGTGCCAGCACCCCAGGGGGGCAGTGGAATGAAAAACTGTTTTTT.

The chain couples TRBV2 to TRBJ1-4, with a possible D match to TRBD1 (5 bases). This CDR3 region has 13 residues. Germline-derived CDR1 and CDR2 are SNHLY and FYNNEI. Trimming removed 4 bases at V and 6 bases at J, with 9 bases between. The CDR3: CASSGRGDEKLFF. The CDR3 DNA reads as TGTGCCAGCAGTGGGAGGGGTGATGAAAAACTGTTTTTT.

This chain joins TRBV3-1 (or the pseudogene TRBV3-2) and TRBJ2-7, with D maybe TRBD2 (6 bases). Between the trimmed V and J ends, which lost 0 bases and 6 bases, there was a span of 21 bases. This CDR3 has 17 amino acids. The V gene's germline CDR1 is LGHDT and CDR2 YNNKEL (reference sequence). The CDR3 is CASSQDHRNGWGVEQYF. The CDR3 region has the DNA TGTGCCAGCAGCCAAGATCACAGGAACGGTTGGGGGGTCGAGCAGTACTTC.

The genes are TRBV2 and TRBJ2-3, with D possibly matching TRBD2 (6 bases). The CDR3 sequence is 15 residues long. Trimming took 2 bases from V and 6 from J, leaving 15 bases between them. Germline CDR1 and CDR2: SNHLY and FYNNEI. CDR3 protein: CASSELGRRSDTQYF. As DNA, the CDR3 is TGTGCCAGCAGTGAACTTGGGAGGCGGTCGGATACGCAGTATTTT.

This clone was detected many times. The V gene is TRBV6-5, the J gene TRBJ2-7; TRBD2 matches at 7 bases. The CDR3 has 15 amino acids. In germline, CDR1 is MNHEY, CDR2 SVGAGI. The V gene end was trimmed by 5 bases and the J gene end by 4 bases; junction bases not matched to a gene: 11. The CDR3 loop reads CASSHPGGGTYEQYF. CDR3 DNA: TGTGCCAGCAGTCATCCCGGCGGGGGTACTTACGAGCAGTACTTC.

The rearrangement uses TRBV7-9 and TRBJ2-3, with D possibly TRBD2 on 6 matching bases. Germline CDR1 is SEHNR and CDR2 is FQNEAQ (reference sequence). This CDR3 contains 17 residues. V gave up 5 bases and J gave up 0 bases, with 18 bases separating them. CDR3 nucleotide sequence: TGTGCCAGCAGCCACTACCCCTCGGGACTTAGCACAGATACGCAGTATTTT. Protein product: CASSHYPSGLSTDTQYF.

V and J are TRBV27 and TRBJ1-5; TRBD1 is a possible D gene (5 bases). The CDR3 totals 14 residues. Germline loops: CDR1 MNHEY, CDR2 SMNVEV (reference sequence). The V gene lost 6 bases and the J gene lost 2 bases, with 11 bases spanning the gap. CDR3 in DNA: TGTGCCAGCAGACATGACAGTGGCAATCAGCCCCAGCATTTT. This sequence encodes CASRHDSGNQPQHF.

CDR3 sequence (DNA): TGTGCCAGCAGCCCTCAAGACGGGACTACCCCCTACAATGAGCAGTTCTTC. Translation: CASSPQDGTTPYNEQFF. V is TRBV9 and J is TRBJ2-1; 7 nucleotides align to TRBD2. V lost 4 bases and J lost 2; bases outside the gene matches: 12. Germline V lookup: CDR1 SGDLS, CDR2 YYNGEE. The CDR3 sequence is 17 residues long.

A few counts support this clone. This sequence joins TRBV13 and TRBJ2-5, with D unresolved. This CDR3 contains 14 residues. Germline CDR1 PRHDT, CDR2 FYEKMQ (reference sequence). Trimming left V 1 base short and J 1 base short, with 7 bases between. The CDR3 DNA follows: TGTGCCAGCAGCTTAGCAGGTTCCCAAGAGACCCAGTACTTC. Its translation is CASSLAGSQETQYF. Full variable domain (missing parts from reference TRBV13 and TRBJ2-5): AAGVIQSPRHLIKEKRETATLKCYPIPRHDTVYWYQQGPGQDPQFLISFYEKMQSDKGSIPDRFSAQQFSDYHSELNMSSLELGDSALYFCASSLAGSQETQYFGPGTRLLVL.

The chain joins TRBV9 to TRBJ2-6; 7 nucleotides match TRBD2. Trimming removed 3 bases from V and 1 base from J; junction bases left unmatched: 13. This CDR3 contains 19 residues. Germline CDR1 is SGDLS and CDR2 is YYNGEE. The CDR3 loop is CASSASPGRERSGANVLTF. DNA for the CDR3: TGTGCCAGCAGCGCATCCCCAGGGCGGGAGAGATCTGGGGCCAACGTCCTGACTTTC.

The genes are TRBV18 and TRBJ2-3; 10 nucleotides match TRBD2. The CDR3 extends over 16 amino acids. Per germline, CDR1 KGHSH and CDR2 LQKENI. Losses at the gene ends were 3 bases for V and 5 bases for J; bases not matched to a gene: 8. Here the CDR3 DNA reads TGTGCCAGCTCACCGGGGTCTAGCGGGAGAAGAGATACGCAGTATTTT. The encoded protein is CASSPGSSGRRDTQYF. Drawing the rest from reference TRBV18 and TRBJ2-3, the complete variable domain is NAGVMQNPRHLVRRRGQEARLRCSPMKGHSHVYWYRQLPEEGLKFMVYLQKENIIDESGMPKERFSAEFPKEGPSILRIQQVVRGDSAAYFCASSPGSSGRRDTQYFGPGTRLTVL.

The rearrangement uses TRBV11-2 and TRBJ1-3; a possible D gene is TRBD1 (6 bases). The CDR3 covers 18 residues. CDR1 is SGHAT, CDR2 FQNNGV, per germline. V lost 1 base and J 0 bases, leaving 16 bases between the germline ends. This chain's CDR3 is CASSLGHREIGSGNTIYF. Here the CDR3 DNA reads TGTGCCAGCAGCTTAGGTCACAGGGAAATCGGCTCTGGAAACACCATATATTTT.

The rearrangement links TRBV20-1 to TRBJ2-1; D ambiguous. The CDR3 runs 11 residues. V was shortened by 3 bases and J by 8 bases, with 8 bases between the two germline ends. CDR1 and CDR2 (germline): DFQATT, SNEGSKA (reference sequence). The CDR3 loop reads CSARGWDEQFF. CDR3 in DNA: TGCAGTGCTAGGGGCTGGGATGAGCAGTTCTTC.

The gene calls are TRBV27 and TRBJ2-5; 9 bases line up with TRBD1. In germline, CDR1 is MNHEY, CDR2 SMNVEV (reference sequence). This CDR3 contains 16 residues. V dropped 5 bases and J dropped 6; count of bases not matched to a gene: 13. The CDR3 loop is CASSTTPGQGSKTQYF. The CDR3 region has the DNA TGTGCCAGCAGTACTACTCCGGGACAGGGATCGAAGACCCAGTACTTC.

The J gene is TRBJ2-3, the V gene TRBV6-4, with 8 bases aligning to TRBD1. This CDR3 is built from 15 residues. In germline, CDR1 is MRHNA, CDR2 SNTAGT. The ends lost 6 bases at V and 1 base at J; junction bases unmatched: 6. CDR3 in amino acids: CASRARGLGTDTQYF. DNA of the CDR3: TGTGCCAGCAGAGCCAGGGGGCTTGGCACAGATACGCAGTATTTT.

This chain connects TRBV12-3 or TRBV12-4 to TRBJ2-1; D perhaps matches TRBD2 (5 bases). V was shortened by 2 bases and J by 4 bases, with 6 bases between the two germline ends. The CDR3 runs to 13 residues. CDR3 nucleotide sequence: TGTGCCAGCAGTTTAACGGGATACAATGAGCAGTTCTTC. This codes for CASSLTGYNEQFF.

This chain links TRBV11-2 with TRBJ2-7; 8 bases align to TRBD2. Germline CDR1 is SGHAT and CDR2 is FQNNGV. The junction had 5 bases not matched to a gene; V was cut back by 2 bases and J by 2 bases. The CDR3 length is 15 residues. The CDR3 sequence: CASSLMLAGTYEQYF. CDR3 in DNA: TGTGCCAGCAGCTTAATGTTAGCGGGAACCTACGAGCAGTACTTC.

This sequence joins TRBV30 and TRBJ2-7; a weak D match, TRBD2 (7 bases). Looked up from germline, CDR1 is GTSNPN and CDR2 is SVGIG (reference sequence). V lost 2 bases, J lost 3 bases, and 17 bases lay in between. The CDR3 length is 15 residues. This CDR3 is CAWSPLGGLYYEQYF. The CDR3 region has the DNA TGTGCCTGGAGTCCACTCGGGGGGCTATACTACGAGCAGTACTTC.

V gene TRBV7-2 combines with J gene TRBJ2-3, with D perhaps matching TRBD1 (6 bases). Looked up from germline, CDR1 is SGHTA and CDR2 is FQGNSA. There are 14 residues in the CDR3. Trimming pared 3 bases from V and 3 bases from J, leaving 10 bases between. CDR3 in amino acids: CASSFGTLTDTQYF. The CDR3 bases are TGTGCCAGCAGCTTCGGGACATTGACAGATACGCAGTATTTT.

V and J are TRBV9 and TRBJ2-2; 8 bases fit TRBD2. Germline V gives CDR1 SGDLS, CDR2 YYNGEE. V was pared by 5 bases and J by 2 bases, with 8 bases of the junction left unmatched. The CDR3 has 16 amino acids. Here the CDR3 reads CASSSGRVLNTGELFF. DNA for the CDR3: TGTGCCAGCAGTTCCGGGAGGGTCCTTAACACCGGGGAGCTGTTTTTT.